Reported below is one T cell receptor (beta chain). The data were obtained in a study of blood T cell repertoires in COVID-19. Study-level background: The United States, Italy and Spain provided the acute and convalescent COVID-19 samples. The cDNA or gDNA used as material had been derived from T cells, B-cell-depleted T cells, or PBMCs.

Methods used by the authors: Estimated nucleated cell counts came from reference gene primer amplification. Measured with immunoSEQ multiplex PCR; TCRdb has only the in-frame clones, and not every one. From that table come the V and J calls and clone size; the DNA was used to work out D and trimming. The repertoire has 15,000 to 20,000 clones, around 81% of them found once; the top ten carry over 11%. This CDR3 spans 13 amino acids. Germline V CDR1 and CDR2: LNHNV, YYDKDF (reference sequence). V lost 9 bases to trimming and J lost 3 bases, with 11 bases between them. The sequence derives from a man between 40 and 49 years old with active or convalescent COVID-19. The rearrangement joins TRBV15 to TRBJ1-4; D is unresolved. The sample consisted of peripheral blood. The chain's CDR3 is CATPGDSNEKLFF. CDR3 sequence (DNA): TGTGCCACTCCTGGCGACTCTAATGAAAAACTGTTTTTT.